The 15 T cell receptor beta chains reported below all come from one sample, sequenced in a study of a mutant IDH1 vaccine in newly diagnosed glioma. Described time point: baseline, week 1 (first vaccination visit). Treatment in this sample: pre-vaccination baseline after standard-of-care therapy. Method: immunoSEQ multiplex PCR; TCRdb's copy keeps in-frame clones and lacks some. This table has some 22,000 clones, just over 90% appearing once. This specimen was PBMCs, taken from a glioma patient treated with radiotherapy, temozolomide or both. The receptors derive from a young man with glioma.

This clone was detected once. V usage is TRBV6-5 and J usage is TRBJ1-1; the D gene is possibly TRBD1 (5 bases). The CDR3 loop spans 13 amino acids. Between the trimmed V and J ends, which lost 0 bases and 4 bases, there was a span of 6 bases. Germline CDR1 is MNHEY and CDR2 is SVGAGI. CDR3 loop: CASSYSGGTEAFF. The CDR3 DNA reads TGTGCCAGCAGTTACTCGGGGGGCACTGAAGCTTTCTTT.

The chain links TRBV19 to TRBJ1-3; D uncertain. Deletions cut 2 bases from V and 0 bases from J, with 8 bases between. This CDR3 has 15 residues. Germline CDR1 LNHDA, CDR2 SQIVND (reference sequence). The CDR3 nucleotides are TGTGCCAGTAGTATAAGTCAGGTCTCTGGAAACACCATATATTTT. Translated: CASSISQVSGNTIYF.

This clone was detected once. The V gene is TRBV7-9, the J gene TRBJ2-1; 9 bases are shared with TRBD2. The trim removed 1 base at V and 10 bases at J, leaving 8 bases unmatched. This CDR3 is built from 15 residues. Germline assignment: CDR1 SEHNR and CDR2 FQNEAQ (reference sequence). The CDR3: CASSLGREGVEEQFF. CDR3 coding DNA: TGTGCCAGCAGCTTAGGGCGGGAGGGAGTAGAGGAGCAGTTCTTC.

V and J are TRBV5-1 and TRBJ1-4, with 10 bases lining up with TRBD1. Per germline, CDR1 SGHRS and CDR2 YFSETQ. The CDR3 spans 16 residues. V shed 5 bases, J shed 8 bases, and the junction held 12 bases outside the gene matches. The CDR3 reads CASRDGQGGIHEKLFF. The CDR3 DNA reads TGCGCCAGCAGAGACGGACAGGGGGGGATCCACGAAAAACTGTTTTTT.

The chain carries TRBV10-3 and TRBJ2-1; D is unresolved. Trimming removed 0 bases from V and 8 bases from J, with 11 bases in between. Germline-derived CDR1 and CDR2 are ENHRY and SYGVKD. The CDR3 is made up of 14 amino acids. CDR3 nucleotides: TGTGCCATCAGTGAGTCGAGGTCTAATGATGAGCAGTTCTTC. Protein: CAISESRSNDEQFF.

The chain carries TRBV6-1 and TRBJ2-5; D gene ambiguous. Per the germline V gene, CDR1 is MNHNS and CDR2 is SASEGT. CDR3 size: 12 residues. V lost 8 bases to trimming and J lost 0 bases, with 7 bases between them. CDR3 loop: CASGRNQETQYF. CDR3 sequence (DNA): TGTGCCAGCGGGCGCAACCAAGAGACCCAGTACTTC.

The gene calls are TRBV5-6 and TRBJ1-4; possible D gene TRBD1, 5 bases. This CDR3 has 16 residues. Germline V gene sequence: CDR1 SGHDT, CDR2 YYEEEE. Deletions cut 1 base from V and 4 bases from J, with 14 bases between. The CDR3 spells CASSLRLGTRNEKLFF. The CDR3 coding sequence is TGTGCCAGCAGCTTGAGGCTCGGGACTCGTAATGAAAAACTGTTTTTT.

This clone was seen only once. This chain uses TRBV7-9 with TRBJ2-7; tentatively, D is TRBD2 (7 bases). Germline assignment: CDR1 SEHNR and CDR2 FQNEAQ (reference sequence). The CDR3 covers 14 residues. Trimming took 5 bases from V and 5 from J, leaving 16 bases between them. The CDR3 DNA reads as TGTGCCAGCAGCCGGCCCGCGGGGGCCAACGAGCAGTACTTC. Its translation: CASSRPAGANEQYF.

The V and J genes are TRBV27 and TRBJ2-2; no firm D call. Looked up from germline, CDR1 is MNHEY and CDR2 is SMNVEV (reference sequence). The CDR3 runs to 14 residues. V lost 4 bases and J 1 base, leaving 7 bases between the germline ends. The CDR3 sequence is CASSSSGNTGELFF. The CDR3 DNA sequence: TGTGCCAGCAGTTCATCCGGGAACACCGGGGAGCTGTTTTTT.

This sequence joins TRBV4-2 and TRBJ2-1; 11 positions agree with TRBD2. Trimming cost V 0 bases and J 8 bases; bases outside gene matches: 18. Germline values: CDR1 LGHNA, CDR2 YNFKEQ. This CDR3 region has 20 residues. In DNA form, the CDR3 reads TGTGCCAGCAGCCAAGATCCCCCCCTCCTTAGCGGGAGGGCCAGGGATGAGCAGTTCTTC. Translated: CASSQDPPLLSGRARDEQFF.

This chain joins TRBV5-1 and TRBJ1-2, with D perhaps matching TRBD1 (6 bases). Trimming pared 2 bases from V and 6 bases from J, leaving 11 bases between. The germline V gene has CDR1 SGHRS and CDR2 YFSETQ. The CDR3 loop spans 13 amino acids. CDR3 sequence: CASSFSGADGYTF. The CDR3 DNA reads as TGCGCCAGCAGCTTCTCGGGGGCTGATGGCTACACCTTC.

The chain links TRBV5-6 to TRBJ1-2; TRBD1 agrees at 9 bases. V lost 4 bases and J lost 5; bases outside the gene matches: 3. The germline V gene encodes CDR1 SGHDT and CDR2 YYEEEE. CDR3 size: 13 residues. DNA for the CDR3: TGTGCCAGCAGCCCAGGACAGGGGTATGGCTACACCTTC. It codes for CASSPGQGYGYTF.

Comments on this clone: One end of the junction does not line up with germline, which may come from a read error. The rearrangement joins TRBV5-1 to TRBJ2-7, with TRBD1 identical over 7 bases. The CDR3 is 14 amino acids. Germline V gene sequence: CDR1 SGHRS, CDR2 YFSETQ. CDR3 amino acids: CASSRGQELYVRNF. CDR3 DNA sequence: TGCGCCAGCAGCCGAGGACAGGAACTTTACGTACGGAACTTC.

The V and J genes are TRBV7-9 and TRBJ2-5, with a tentative D call TRBD2 (6 bases). Trimming cost V 1 base and J 3 bases, with 18 bases left between them. CDR1 is SEHNR and CDR2 is FQNEAQ in the germline V gene (reference sequence). The CDR3 is made up of 17 amino acids. CDR3 protein: CASSLEWTPRGEETQYF. In nucleotides, the CDR3 is TGTGCCAGCAGCTTAGAATGGACACCTCGCGGGGAAGAGACCCAGTACTTC.

V usage is TRBV15 and J usage is TRBJ1-4, with TRBD1 matching 7 bases. The V segment lost 0 bases and the J segment 8 bases; nucleotides outside the gene matches: 0. Germline CDR1 is LNHNV and CDR2 is YYDKDF (reference sequence). The CDR3 has 13 amino acids. The CDR3 DNA reads as TGTGCCACCAGCAGAGAGACAGGGGAAAAACTGTTTTTT. It translates to CATSRETGEKLFF.